This T cell receptor (beta chain) was sequenced during a study of cytomegalovirus exposure and HLA in healthy donors (TCRdb year 2017). With regard to the full study: An earlier analysis of 587 of the donors reported about 260 Gb of sequence data and roughly 120 million unique TCR beta sequences obtained from approximately 180 million T cells. About 300 gigabases of sequencing data and 78 million or so unique TCR sequences were included in an early release covering around 600 HLA-typed donors. Among the approximately 420 genotyped donors, around 81% belonged to the genetic ancestry cluster associated with self-reported Caucasian donors. The study aimed to test whether cataloging public T cell receptors could reveal signatures of past pathogen exposure. The T cell repertoires of 666 subjects were profiled by immunosequencing and related to cytomegalovirus serostatus. Along with the roughly 610-subject first cohort, a separate validation cohort of around 110 different subjects was used. The study combined high-throughput TCR immunosequencing, statistical association of individual TCRs with disease status, and machine learning to predict cytomegalovirus infection status. A later analysis re-examined previously published TCR beta repertoires from several hundred donors and added high-resolution HLA genotyping to investigate patterns of TCR occurrence. Rather than drawing on any new phenotypic data, the later analysis identified candidate immune exposures from TCR beta sequences and the way those sequences occurred across donors. In an earlier analysis of roughly 540 of the donors, high-throughput TCR beta sequencing was used to judge whether each TCR beta V gene segment behaved as functional or pseudogenic. Alongside the repertoire data, information on donor age, sex, ethnicity and CMV serostatus was compiled. In a later genetic analysis, genome-wide SNP genotypes for about 65% of the 666 donors were used, and that subset was treated as a discovery cohort. All discovery cohort repertoires had been generated using a single sequencing platform. HLA typing included class I and class II loci at four-digit resolution. Typing coverage varied by locus: about 629-630 donors for A, B, C, DRB1 and DQB1; approximately 560 for DQA1; approximately 570 for DPA1; roughly 470 for DPB1. Roughly 5 DR-DQ haplotypes were handled as single units for association and clustering, since linkage in the cohort was strong. Among about 410 genotyped donors of the cohort, an average of approximately 240,000 unique TCR beta nucleotide sequences was sequenced per donor, of which about 20% were non-productive.

Library preparation was by the immunoSEQ multiplex PCR assay. A mixture of 60 forward primers for TCR Vbeta segments and 13 reverse primers for TCR Jbeta segments was used in the multiplex PCR. The CDR3 region of rearranged TCR beta genes was amplified from genomic DNA by a multiplex PCR assay. The amplified TCR beta libraries were sequenced on the Illumina HiSeq System as 87-base-pair reads. The authors processed their data as follows. A later analysis counted about 80 million unique TCR beta chains across the 650 to 700 repertoires, and 9.5 million to 11 million of these chains were shared by at least two donors. A nearest-neighbor algorithm error-corrected the raw reads and collapsed the reads into unique sequences, merging closely related sequences to remove PCR and sequencing errors. Alignment of CDR3 sequences to IMGT reference sequences was used to assign V, D and J gene segments. For a sequence to be retained, a match of at least six nucleotides was required to both a V gene segment and a J gene segment. A rearrangement counted as productive if the CDR3 had no stop codons and remained in frame with V and J, and every other rearrangement counted as non-productive. Following IMGT convention, CDR3 was defined as the stretch from the second conserved V-encoded cysteine to the conserved J-encoded phenylalanine. Sequences without an unambiguous match to a single V gene segment were excluded from the earlier analysis of over 500 of the donors. An earlier analysis of some 610 of the donors called V segments functional above 56.7% productive rearrangements and segregating when the between-donor standard deviation exceeded 5%. A statistical classification framework was built to diagnose cytomegalovirus status from the catalog of TCR beta chain sequences. V and J gene assignment, in a later analysis, came from comparing TCR nucleotide sequences with IMGT/GENE-DB human TR gene sequences. A later analysis assigned CDR3 sequences and most-parsimonious VDJ recombination scenarios with the TCRdist pipeline. In a later analysis, each TCR beta chain was defined by its CDR3 amino acid sequence together with its V-gene family, and reads without a unique V-gene family were excluded. To address suspected cross-contamination and a sequencing artifact, a later analysis removed several hundred highly shared, low-generation-probability nucleotide sequences. In a later analysis, a clonal expansion index for each public chain was calculated from normalized within-repertoire ranks of inferred template counts. In a later analysis, generation probabilities were computed with a VDJ recombination model fitted to out-of-frame rearrangements, and the resulting probabilities were checked against IGoR. In a later analysis, TCR-TCR, TCR-HLA and TCR-CMV co-occurrence was scored with hypergeometric tests, and a repertoire-size bias correction was applied to TCR pairs. In a later analysis, false discovery rates were estimated by permuting HLA or CMV assignments 20 times. In a later analysis, co-occurring TCRs were grouped with DBSCAN, and TCRdist sequence similarity was added when clustering was performed within HLA-allele-positive subsets. Repertoires with fewer than 30,000 or more than 120,000 public chains were left out of co-occurrence clustering, as were about 5 repertoires with anomalous nucleotide sharing. TCRdb mirrors the immuneACCESS table, restricted to in-frame sequences. Some clones are absent from its copies; in checked studies, under half trace to an unresolved V gene, and the reason for the others is unknown. Clone size and V and J calls were adopted from that table, with D and trimming inferred from the DNA. Counted in this sample were 110,000 to 150,000 clones; approximately 84% of them appeared once. The top ten clones comprise more than 9.5% of the sample.

On this clone itself: Its antigen target is currently unknown. Base-call qualities are not available, and no considerably larger clone is one nucleotide away.

On the study overall, not on this receptor specifically: The classifier was reported to diagnose cytomegalovirus status with high specificity and sensitivity in both the original cohort and the validation cohort. Some IMGT-functional V segments, including TRBV6-2 and TRBV6-3, could not be distinguished by the 87-base-pair reads and were therefore excluded. In a later analysis, about 16,000 TCR beta sequences were associated with specific HLA alleles at a false discovery rate of 0.05. An association between a missense DCLRE1C variant and V-gene and J-gene trimming of TCR beta chains was found in a later genetic analysis and replicated in an independent cohort. In vitro tests confirmed that three of the cytomegalovirus-associated TCR beta chains recognize cytomegalovirus antigens. In an earlier analysis of about 540 of the donors, most TCR beta V segments were observed in productive rearrangements about 90% or about 30% of the time, broadly matching IMGT annotations. The authors suggested that the approach could potentially be generalized to other disease states and immunological phenotypes. In a later analysis, several top co-occurrence clusters were reported to appear linked to parvovirus B19, influenza, CMV and Epstein-Barr virus. Only TCR beta chains were sequenced in this cohort, and the absence of alpha or paired-chain data limited detectable features. A later analysis found that HLA-associated TCR beta chains were more clonally expanded and had lower generation probabilities than equally common non-associated chains. Most CMV-associated TCR beta chains appeared to be HLA-restricted in a later analysis, and the HLA associations seemed to be driven largely by CMV exposure. Linkage disequilibrium might explain the correlated functional status among segregating V segments, but an unknown experimental factor could not be ruled out. While some public TCRs were present in many individuals, most TCR sequences turned up only very rarely across donors. Sequencing depth was assumed to be roughly uniform across donors in the presence/absence analyses, though that assumption may not hold. A later analysis found that TCR association rates varied across HLA loci, with DRB1 alleles showing the most associated TCRs and HLA-C alleles the fewest. Strong co-occurrence of HLA alleles, especially DR and DQ, made assigning TCR associations to individual alleles difficult. A further reported finding was that TCR beta sequences accurately predicted the HLA-A and HLA-B alleles for most subjects in the first cohort. The study listed 150 to 200 TCR beta chains as associated with cytomegalovirus. Because HLA typing was unavailable for some donors at each locus, only the typed subset was used in association tests. The earlier analysis of a few hundred of the donors excluded fewer than 20 rarely observed V segments, including chromosome 9 orphons, because counts were too low. For the cohort, immune exposure information was limited to CMV serostatus. A cluster of highly shared sequence variants was judged likely to represent a technical artifact of the sequencing pipeline. A later genetic analysis reported fewer N-insertions in productive TCRs among donors in an Asian-associated ancestry cluster than the roughly 700-donor mean.

Trimming takes 4 bases from V and 5 bases from J, and the germline ends sit 19 bases apart. The CDR1 and CDR2 encoded by the germline V gene are MDHEN and SYDVKM. Its CDR3 holds 16 amino acids, cysteine through phenylalanine. Left in the record is the CDR3 DNA by itself, 48 bases read in frame from the first base. In total, just over 650 healthy bone marrow donors made up the cohort. At the time of sampling, every cohort member was nominally healthy, though immune exposures that went unrecorded were likely present. The donor was CMV seropositive and was included in the group of approximately 310 seropositive cohort members. A peripheral blood sample was provided by each donor, and peripheral blood mononuclear cells were used for TCR beta sequencing. The Qiagen DNeasy Blood Extraction Kit was used to extract genomic DNA from the blood cell samples.

The chain employs TRBV28 and TRBJ2-3, with a weak D call of TRBD2 (6 bases match). This receptor was identified in a woman aged 55 to 70 in good health and CMV-seropositive. Sequencing was done on a sample of PBMCs. The CDR3 in this case is CASSSPQRENKDTQYF. At the DNA level, the sequence is TGTGCCAGCAGTTCACCCCAACGGGAGAATAAAGATACGCAGTATTTT.